This TCR beta chain was recorded in a study of regulatory T cells in long-lasting Graves disease. Regarding the study as a whole: Possibly, too few samples lowered accuracy. Persistent Graves' patients showed less TCR diversity than newly diagnosed ones.

Time point specified: persistent/refractory GD, antithyroid drugs over 5 years with positive TRAb. PBMC RNA was the source of the TCR library. An endocrinology department in Xi'an, China, supplied the patients. In this sample, this clonotype turned up many times. Its antigen remains unidentified. Arm-PCR with iRepertoire HTBI primers amplified the CDR3 regions for these TCR beta libraries. TCRdb passed the multiplex PCR reads through MiXCR, listing each CDR3 protein once. The data show about 430,000 distinct CDR3 sequences, with about 21% seen just once and roughly an eighth held by the top ten. The germline gives CDR1 MDHEN, CDR2 SYDVKM. The CDR3 spans 14 residues. V lost 4 bases to trimming and J lost 5 bases, with 15 bases between them.

This chain connects TRBV28 to TRBJ2-7, with D unresolved. The sequence came from a female donor with Graves disease. The sequences come from peripheral blood mononuclear cells (PBMCs), collected when the disease was refractory, from a patient treated with antithyroid drugs. CDR3 bases: TGTGCCAGCAGTTCCCCGCCAAGTCTCAACGAGCAGTACTTC. Its protein is CASSSPPSLNEQYF.